Listed here is a single T cell receptor beta chain. The CDR3 sequence is 14 residues long. Germline V gene sequence: CDR1 ENHRY, CDR2 SYGVKD. With V trimmed by 8 bases and J by 7 bases, 8 bases remained unmatched. Seattle enrolled patients during active infection and tracked them longitudinally. This sample is drawn from a study of blood T cell repertoires in COVID-19. Study-wide background: There were acute and convalescent COVID-19 samples, and they came from the United States, Italy and Spain. Sources were T cells, B-cell-depleted T cells, or PBMCs; the material itself was cDNA or gDNA.

In the authors' methods: Amplified reference gene primers provided the basis for estimating nucleated cell counts. TCRdb's table, derived via immunoSEQ multiplex PCR, lists solely in-frame clones and lacks some. The V and J calls and clone size are taken from that table; D and trimming were inferred from the DNA. The sample consists of under 300,000 clones, about 88% of them appearing once. The sequence was obtained from a human donor with COVID-19, enrolled during active disease. The donor label of this sample is uncertain. The rearrangement links TRBV10-3 to TRBJ2-1; 10 positions match TRBD2. What was sequenced was peripheral blood. CDR3 DNA sequence: TGTGCCATCCGGCTAGCGGGAGAAGAGAATGAGCAGTTCTTC. This translates into CAIRLAGEENEQFF.